This T cell receptor (beta chain) was sequenced during a study of shared clonotypes between healthy human individuals. Study outcomes and limitations: Lower generation probabilities were found for non-shared clonotypes than for those shared by all four donors. Generally, estimated richness proved larger in naive subsets than it did in memory subsets. The represented genetic and exposure-history diversity was limited by the small number of donors.

Profiling relied on immunoSEQ multiplex PCR, and the TCRdb table lists in-frame clones only, not all of them. The data show over a million clones, about 96% seen once. The V gene's germline CDR1 is ENHRY and CDR2 SYGVKD. The CDR3 sequence is 13 residues long. V dropped 2 bases and J dropped 4 bases, with 7 bases sitting between them. A CD45RA-negative memory subset and a CD45RA+ naive subset were separated from the CD4+ cells. As for this clone: Its antigen is as yet unknown.

The sequenced sample was naive CD4+ T cells sorted from blood. As to subset: CD45RA+ positively selected. The gene calls are TRBV10-3 and TRBJ2-3; D gene unclear. This receptor was identified in a man younger than 40 in good health. As DNA, the CDR3 is TGTGCCATCAGTGAGGTTACAGCAGATACGCAGTATTTT. This gives the protein CAISEVTADTQYF.